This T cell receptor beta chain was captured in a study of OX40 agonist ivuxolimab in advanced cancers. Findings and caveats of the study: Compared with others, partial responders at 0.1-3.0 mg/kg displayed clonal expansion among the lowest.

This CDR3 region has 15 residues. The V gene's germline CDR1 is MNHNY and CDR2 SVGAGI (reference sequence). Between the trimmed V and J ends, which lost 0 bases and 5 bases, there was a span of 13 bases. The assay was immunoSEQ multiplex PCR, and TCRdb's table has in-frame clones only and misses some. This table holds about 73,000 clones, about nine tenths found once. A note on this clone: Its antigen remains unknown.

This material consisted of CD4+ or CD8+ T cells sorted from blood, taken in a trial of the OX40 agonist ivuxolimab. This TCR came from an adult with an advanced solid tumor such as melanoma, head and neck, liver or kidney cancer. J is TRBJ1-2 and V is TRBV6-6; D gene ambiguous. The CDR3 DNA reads TGTGCCAGCAGTTACTCGATCGACGGCTATTATGGCTACACCTTC. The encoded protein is CASSYSIDGYYGYTF.